This T cell receptor beta chain was recovered during a study of identifying expanded T cells in peripheral blood. Using immunoSEQ multiplex PCR, the repertoire was profiled, and TCRdb retains in-frame clones only, with some absent. The sample has around 100,000 clones; 88% are singletons. Germline CDR1 is SGHKS and CDR2 is YYEKEE (reference sequence). The CDR3 runs 15 residues. The junction had 5 bases not matched to a gene; V was cut back by 3 bases and J by 3 bases. Collection occurred without any documented infections or immune events in donors. Study-level results: About 1.3 clones differed between technical replicates, versus around 16 and 19 over time. Clone count variance between roughly 2-week samples rose with total template count.

With regard to this clone: Its antigen is still unknown.

The clonotype originates from a person aged 18 to 70 in good health. The sequenced sample was blood. The chain has TRBV5-5 and TRBJ2-7, with TRBD2 matching 11 bases. CDR3 bases: TGTGCCAGCAGCTCAACTAGCGGGGGTAGCTACGAGCAGTACTTC. Encoded protein: CASSSTSGGSYEQYF.